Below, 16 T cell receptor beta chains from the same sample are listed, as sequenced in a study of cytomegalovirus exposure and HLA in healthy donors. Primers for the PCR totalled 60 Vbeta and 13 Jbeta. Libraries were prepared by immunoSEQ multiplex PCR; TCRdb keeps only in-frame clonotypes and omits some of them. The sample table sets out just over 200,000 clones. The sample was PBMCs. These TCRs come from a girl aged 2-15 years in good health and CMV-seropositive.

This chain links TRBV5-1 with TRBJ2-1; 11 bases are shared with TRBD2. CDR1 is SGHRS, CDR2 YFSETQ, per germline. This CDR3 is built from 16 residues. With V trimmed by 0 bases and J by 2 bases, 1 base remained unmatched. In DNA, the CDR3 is TGCGCCAGCAGCTTGGGGGGACTAGCGGCCTACAATGAGCAGTTCTTC. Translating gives CASSLGGLAAYNEQFF.

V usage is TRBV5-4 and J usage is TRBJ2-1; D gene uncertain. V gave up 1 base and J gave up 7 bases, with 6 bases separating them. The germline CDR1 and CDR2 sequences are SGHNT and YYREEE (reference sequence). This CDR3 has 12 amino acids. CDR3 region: CASSLQVNEQFF. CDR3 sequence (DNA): TGTGCCAGCAGCTTGCAGGTTAATGAGCAGTTCTTC. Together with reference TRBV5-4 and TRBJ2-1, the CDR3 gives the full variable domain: ETGVTQSPTHLIKTRGQQVTLRCSSQSGHNTVSWYQQALGQGPQFIFQYYREEENGRGNFPPRFSGLQFPNYSSELNVNALELDDSALYLCASSLQVNEQFFGPGTRLTVL.

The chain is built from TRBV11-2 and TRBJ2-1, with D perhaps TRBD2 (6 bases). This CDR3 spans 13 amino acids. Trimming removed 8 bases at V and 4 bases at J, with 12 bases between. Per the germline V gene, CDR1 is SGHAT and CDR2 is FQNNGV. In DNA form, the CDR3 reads TGTGCCAGCCTAGGGGACTCGTACAATGAGCAGTTCTTC. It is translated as CASLGDSYNEQFF.

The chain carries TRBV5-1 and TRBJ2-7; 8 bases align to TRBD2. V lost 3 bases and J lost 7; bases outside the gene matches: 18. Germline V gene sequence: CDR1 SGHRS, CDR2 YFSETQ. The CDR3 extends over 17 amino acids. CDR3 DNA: TGCGCCAGCAGCTCCGGGGGGGCCGATAGCAGGCCCGGAGAGCAGTACTTC. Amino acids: CASSSGGADSRPGEQYF.

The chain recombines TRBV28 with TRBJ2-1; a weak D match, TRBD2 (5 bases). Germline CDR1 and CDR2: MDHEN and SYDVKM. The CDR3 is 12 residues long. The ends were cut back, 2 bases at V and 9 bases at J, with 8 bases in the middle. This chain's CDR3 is CASSLSLAEQFF. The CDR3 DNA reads TGTGCCAGCAGTTTAAGCCTAGCTGAGCAGTTCTTC.

The CDR3 reads CASTASSGNTIYF. The CDR3 DNA reads TGTGCCAGCACCGCCAGCTCTGGAAACACCATATATTTT. The chain is built from TRBV6-1 and TRBJ1-3; D unclear. This CDR3 is 13 amino acids long. Germline lookup yields CDR1 MNHNS and CDR2 SASEGT. With 7 bases removed from V and 0 bases from J, the gap between germline ends came to 7 bases.

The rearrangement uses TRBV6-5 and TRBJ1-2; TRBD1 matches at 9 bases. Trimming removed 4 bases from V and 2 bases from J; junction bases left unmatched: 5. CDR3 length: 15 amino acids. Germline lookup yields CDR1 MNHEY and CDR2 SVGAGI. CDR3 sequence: CASSSPGQGNYGYTF. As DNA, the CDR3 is TGTGCCAGCAGTTCACCGGGACAGGGAAACTATGGCTACACCTTC.

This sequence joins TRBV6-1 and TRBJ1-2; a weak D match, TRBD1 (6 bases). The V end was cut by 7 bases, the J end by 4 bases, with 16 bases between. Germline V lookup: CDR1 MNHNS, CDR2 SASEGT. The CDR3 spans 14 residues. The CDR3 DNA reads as TGTGCCAGCATGGCCCCGGACAGCCCCTATGGCTACACCTTC. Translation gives CASMAPDSPYGYTF.

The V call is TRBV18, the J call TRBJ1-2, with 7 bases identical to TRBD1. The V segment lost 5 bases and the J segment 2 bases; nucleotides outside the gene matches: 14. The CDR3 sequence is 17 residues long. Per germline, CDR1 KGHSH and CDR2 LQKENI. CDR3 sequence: CASSELAGTANNYGYTF. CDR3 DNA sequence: TGTGCCAGCTCAGAATTAGCAGGGACAGCCAACAACTATGGCTACACCTTC.

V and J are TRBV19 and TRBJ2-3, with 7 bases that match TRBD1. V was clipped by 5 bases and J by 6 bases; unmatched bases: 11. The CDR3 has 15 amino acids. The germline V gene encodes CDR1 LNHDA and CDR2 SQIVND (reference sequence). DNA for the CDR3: TGTGCCAGTAGTGAAAGACAGGGCGAGTGGGATACGCAGTATTTT. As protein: CASSERQGEWDTQYF.

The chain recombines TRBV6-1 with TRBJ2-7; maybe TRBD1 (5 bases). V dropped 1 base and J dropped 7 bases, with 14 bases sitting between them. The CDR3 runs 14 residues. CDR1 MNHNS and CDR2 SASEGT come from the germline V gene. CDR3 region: CASSEVGRGGEQYF. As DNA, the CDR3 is TGTGCCAGCAGTGAAGTAGGAAGGGGTGGGGAGCAGTACTTC.

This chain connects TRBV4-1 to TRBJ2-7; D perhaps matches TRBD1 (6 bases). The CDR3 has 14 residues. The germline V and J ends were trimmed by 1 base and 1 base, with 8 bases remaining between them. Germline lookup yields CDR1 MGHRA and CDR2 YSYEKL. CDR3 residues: CASSQADRSYEQYF. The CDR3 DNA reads TGCGCCAGCAGCCAAGCCGACAGGTCCTACGAGCAGTACTTC.

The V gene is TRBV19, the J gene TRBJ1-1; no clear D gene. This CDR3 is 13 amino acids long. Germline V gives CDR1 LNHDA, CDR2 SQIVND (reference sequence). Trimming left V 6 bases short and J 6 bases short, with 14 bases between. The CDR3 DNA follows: TGTGCCAGTAGAGATCATTCAGACTCTGAAGCTTTCTTT. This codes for CASRDHSDSEAFF. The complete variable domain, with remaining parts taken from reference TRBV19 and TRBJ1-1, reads DGGITQSPKYLFRKEGQNVTLSCEQNLNHDAMYWYRQDPGQGLRLIYYSQIVNDFQKGDIAEGYSVSREKKESFPLTVTSAQKNPTAFYLCASRDHSDSEAFFGQGTRLTVV.

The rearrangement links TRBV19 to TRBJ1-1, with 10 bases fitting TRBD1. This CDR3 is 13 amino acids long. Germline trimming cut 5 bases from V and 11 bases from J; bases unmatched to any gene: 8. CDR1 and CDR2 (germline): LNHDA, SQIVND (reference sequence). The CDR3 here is CASSVRDRGSAFF. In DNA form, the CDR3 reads TGTGCCAGTAGTGTCCGGGACAGGGGTTCGGCTTTCTTT.

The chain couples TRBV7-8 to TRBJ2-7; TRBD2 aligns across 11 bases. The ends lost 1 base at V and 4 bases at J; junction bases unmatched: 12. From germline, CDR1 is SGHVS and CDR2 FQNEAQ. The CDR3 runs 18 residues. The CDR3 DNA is TGTGCCAGCAGCTTAGTAGGTGCACTAGCGGGAGACAGGTACGAGCAGTACTTC. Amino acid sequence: CASSLVGALAGDRYEQYF.

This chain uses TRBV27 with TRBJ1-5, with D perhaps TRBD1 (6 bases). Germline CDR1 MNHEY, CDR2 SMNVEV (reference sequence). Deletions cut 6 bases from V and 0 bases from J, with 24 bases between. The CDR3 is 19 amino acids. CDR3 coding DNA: TGTGCCAGCAGCGGGGTTGGGCAGGGGATACCATATAGCAATCAGCCCCAGCATTTT. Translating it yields CASSGVGQGIPYSNQPQHF.